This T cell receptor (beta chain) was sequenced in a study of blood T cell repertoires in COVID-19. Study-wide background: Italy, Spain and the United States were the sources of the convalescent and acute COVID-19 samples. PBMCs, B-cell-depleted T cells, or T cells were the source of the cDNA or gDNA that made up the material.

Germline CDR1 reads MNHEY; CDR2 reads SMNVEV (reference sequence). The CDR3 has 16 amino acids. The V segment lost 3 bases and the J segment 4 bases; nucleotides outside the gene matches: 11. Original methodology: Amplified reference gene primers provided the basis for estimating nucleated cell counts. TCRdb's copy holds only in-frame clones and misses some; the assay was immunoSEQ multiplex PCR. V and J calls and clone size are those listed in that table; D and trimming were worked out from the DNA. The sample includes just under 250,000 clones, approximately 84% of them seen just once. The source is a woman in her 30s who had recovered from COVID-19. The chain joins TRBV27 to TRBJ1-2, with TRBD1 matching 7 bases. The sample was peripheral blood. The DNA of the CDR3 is TGTGCCAGCAGTTTCGATGTTACAGGGGCACCCTATGGCTACACCTTC. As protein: CASSFDVTGAPYGYTF.